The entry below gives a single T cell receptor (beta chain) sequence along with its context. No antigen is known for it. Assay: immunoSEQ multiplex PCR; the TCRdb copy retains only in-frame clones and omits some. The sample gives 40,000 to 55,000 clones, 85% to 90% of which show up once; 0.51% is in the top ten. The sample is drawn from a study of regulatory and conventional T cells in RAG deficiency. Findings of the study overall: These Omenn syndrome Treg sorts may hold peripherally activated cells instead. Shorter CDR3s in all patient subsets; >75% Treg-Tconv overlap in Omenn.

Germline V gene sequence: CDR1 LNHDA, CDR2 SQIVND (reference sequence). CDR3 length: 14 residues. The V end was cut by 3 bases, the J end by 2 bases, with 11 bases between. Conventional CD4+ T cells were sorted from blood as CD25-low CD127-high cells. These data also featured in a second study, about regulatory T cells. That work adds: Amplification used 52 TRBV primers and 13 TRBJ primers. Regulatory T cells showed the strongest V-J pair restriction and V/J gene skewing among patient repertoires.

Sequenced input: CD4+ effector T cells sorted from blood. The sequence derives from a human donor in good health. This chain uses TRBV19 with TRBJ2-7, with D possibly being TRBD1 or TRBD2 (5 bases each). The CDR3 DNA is TGTGCCAGTAGTATGGGGGACCGAACCTACGAGCAGTACTTC. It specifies CASSMGDRTYEQYF.